Given below is one TCR beta chain in context. The sample holds a few counts of this clonotype. Its antigen remains unidentified. Base-call qualities are not available, and no considerably larger clone is one nucleotide away. The data derive from a study of T-cell memory formation after mild COVID-19 (dated by TCRdb to the early 2020s). In terms of the full investigation: TCR sequence clusters from the two donors were found to be largely donor specific. Longitudinal TCRalpha and TCRbeta repertoire sequencing tracked T-cell clones expanding and contracting after mild COVID-19 in two donors. The cohort was made up of two young adult volunteers, one female and one male, who were previously healthy.

This sample was sequenced with an Illumina NovaSeq 6000. Using 5'RACE with constant-segment primers, TCRalpha and TCRbeta cDNA libraries were constructed, with sample barcodes and unique molecular identifiers added in the process. RNA was extracted from every sample with Trizol reagent. Amplification of the libraries took two PCR steps, and the second step added a second sample barcode plus Illumina TruSeq adapters. Sequencing of the libraries was done on an Illumina NovaSeq, producing 2 x 150 bp paired-end reads. The original pipeline was this. Reads were demultiplexed and collapsed into UMI-guided consensus sequences with migec v1.2.7. Using mixcr v2.1.11, UMI consensuses were aligned to TRA and TRB V and J templates and then assembled into clonotypes. Clonotypes were classified as expanded or contracted when called significant by both edgeR and NoisET, with noise models trained on biological replicates. For edgeR calls, a false discovery rate-adjusted p below 0.01 and a log2 fold-change threshold of 1 were applied. PCA with hierarchical clustering of max-normalized trajectories of the 1000 most abundant clonotypes was used as exploratory dynamics analysis. Separately sequenced CD4+ and CD8+ repertoires were used to assign a CD4 or CD8 phenotype to each responding clone. TCRdb's own reprocessing of the public reads used fastp at Q25 and MiXCR and kept productive beta chains. One record per CDR3 amino acid sequence lists the most common genes and DNA. The V and J calls, along with clone size, are taken from TCRdb and not from the paper's own processing. This sample lists fewer than 140,000 distinct CDR3 sequences; roughly 12% were detected once. The ten biggest clones cover 27% of the sample.

Ficoll-Paque density gradient centrifugation was the method used to isolate PBMCs. Trimming removed 3 bases from V and 4 bases from J, leaving 7 bases between the germline ends. From the cysteine through the phenylalanine, the CDR3 covers 13 amino acids. Only CDR3 DNA is held: 39 bases, read in frame from base 1. Overall study outcomes, separate from this receptor: Some responding clones were found in pre-infection memory, which suggests that pre-existing cross-reactive memory T cells took part in the SARS-CoV-2 response. Contracting CD4+ clones appeared mostly in the CM and EM memory subsets, whereas CD8+ clones were enriched in EMRA. The study covered only two mild cases, and larger cohorts including severe cases with pre-infection samples were considered necessary. From day 15 to 85, contracting clones showed balanced CD4/CD8 phenotypes, whereas a second wave of clones that expanded from day 15 to 37 leaned towards CD4+. Whether the second-wave clones peaking on day 37 were SARS-CoV-2 specific was not confirmed.

Sequencing was done on a sample of PBMCs or a T cell subset sorted from them (not recorded which). The clonotype was recovered from an adult woman who had mild COVID-19 (a few samples of this study predate the infection). The sample titles of this study are shuffled in the database, so cell type and time point are left out; the donor was told from shared clones. This chain is built from TRBV12-3 or TRBV12-4 and TRBJ2-1; the D gene is perhaps TRBD1, from 5 matching bases. For the CDR3, the sequence is CASSLRTYNEQFF. The DNA reads TGTGCCAGCAGTTTGCGGACATACAATGAGCAGTTCTTC.